This T cell receptor (beta chain) is from a study of blood T cell repertoires in COVID-19. Study-wide context: Some COVID-19 samples were acute and others convalescent; all came from the United States, Italy and Spain.

For this clone: The same CDR3 arises from other DNA sequences in this sample as well.

Each participant's cohort was designated according to participant-reported clinical history. Resolution of symptoms, clearance, or two negative PCRs was present in recovered Cohort 3 donors. V dropped 2 bases and J dropped 0 bases, with 11 bases sitting between them. This CDR3 has 16 amino acids. CDR1 LGHNA and CDR2 YNFKEQ come from the germline V gene. As originally analysed: Amplifying reference gene primers gave estimates of nucleated cell counts. The assay was immunoSEQ multiplex PCR, and TCRdb's table has in-frame clones only and misses some. That table furnishes V, J and clone size, whereas the DNA furnished D and trimming. The sample carries some 400,000 clones, more than 80% recorded once.

The chain combines TRBV4-2 with TRBJ2-1, with D possibly TRBD2 on 6 matching bases. Material: PBMCs or T cells enriched from blood (not recorded which). This TCR derives from a man aged 25-45 years who had recovered from COVID-19. CDR3 region: CASSQTGDSSYNEQFF. In DNA form, the CDR3 reads TGTGCCAGCAGCCAAACGGGGGATAGCTCCTACAATGAGCAGTTCTTC.